This T cell receptor beta chain derives from a study of identical twins. Study-wide findings and caveats: Zero-insertion findings could be partly confounded by invariant cells (MAIT and iNKT cells).

This clonotype appeared a few times. Its target is unknown. Template switching added a universal primer binding site, and final cDNA carried unique molecular identifiers. TCRdb reanalysed the 5' RACE reads using MiXCR and keeps one entry per CDR3 protein. This sample has around 250,000 distinct CDR3 sequences; about 7.3% occur once, and the top ten carry more than 3%. This CDR3 region has 13 residues. CDR1 is LGHDT and CDR2 is YNNKEL in the germline V gene (reference sequence). J was trimmed by 12 bases and V by 3 bases; bases with no gene match: 8. These data are also associated with another study on yellow fever vaccine responses in identical twins.

Sample: memory (CD45RO+) T cells sorted from blood. The J gene is TRBJ2-4, the V gene TRBV3-1, with TRBD2 identical over 7 bases. The receptor was derived from a woman between 18 and 30 years old in good health. The CDR3 reads CASSQTGGPNQYF. Written as DNA, the CDR3 is TGTGCCAGCAGCCAGACGGGGGGACCAAATCAGTACTTC.